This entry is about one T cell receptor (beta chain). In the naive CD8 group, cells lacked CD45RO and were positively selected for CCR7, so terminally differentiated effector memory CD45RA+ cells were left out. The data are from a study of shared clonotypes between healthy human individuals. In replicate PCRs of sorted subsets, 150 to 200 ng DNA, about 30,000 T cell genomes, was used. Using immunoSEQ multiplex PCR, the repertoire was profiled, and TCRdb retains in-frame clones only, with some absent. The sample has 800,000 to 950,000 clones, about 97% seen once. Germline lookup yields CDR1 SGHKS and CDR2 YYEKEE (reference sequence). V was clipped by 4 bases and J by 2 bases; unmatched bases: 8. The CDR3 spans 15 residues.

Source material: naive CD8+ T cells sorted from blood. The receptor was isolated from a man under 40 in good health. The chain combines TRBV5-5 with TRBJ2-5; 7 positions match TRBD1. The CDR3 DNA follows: TGTGCCAGCAGCGGGGACAGTGTCCGTCAAGAGACCCAGTACTTC. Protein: CASSGDSVRQETQYF.